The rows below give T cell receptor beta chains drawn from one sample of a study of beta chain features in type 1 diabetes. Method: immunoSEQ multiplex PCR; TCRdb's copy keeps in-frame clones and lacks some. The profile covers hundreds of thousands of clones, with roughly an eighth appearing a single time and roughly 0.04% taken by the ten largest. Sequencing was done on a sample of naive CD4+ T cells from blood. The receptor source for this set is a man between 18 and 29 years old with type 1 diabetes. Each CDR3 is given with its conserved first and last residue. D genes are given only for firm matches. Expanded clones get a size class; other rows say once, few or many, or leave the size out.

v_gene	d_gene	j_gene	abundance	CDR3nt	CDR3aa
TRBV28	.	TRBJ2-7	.	TGTGCCAGCAGTTTTCTCGGGGCGAGGGAGCAGTACTTC	CASSFLGAREQYF
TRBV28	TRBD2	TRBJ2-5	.	TGTGCCAGCAGTTTATCTCCGGGGAGGGGGACCCAGTACTTC	CASSLSPGRGTQYF
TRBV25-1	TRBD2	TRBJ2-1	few	TGTGCCAGCAGTGAATATTCATCTAGCGGGAGTTTCAGTGAGCAGTTCTTC	CASSEYSSSGSFSEQFF
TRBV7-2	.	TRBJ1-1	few	TGTGCCAGCAGGTCCGGCAGACGCAAGAACACTGAAGCTTTCTTT	CASRSGRRKNTEAFF
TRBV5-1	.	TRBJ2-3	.	TGCGCCAGCAGCTCACCCTCTAGCACAGATACGCAGTATTTT	CASSSPSSTDTQYF
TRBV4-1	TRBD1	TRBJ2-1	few	TGCGCCAGCAGCCAAGTAGACAGGGATGGCAATGAGCAGTTCTTC	CASSQVDRDGNEQFF
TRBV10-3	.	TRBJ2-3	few	TGTGCCATCATGGAGCGCAACACAGATACGCAGTATTTT	CAIMERNTDTQYF
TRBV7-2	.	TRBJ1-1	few	TGTGCCAGCAGCTCCTCTCGAGGTGGCACTGAAGCTTTCTTT	CASSSSRGGTEAFF
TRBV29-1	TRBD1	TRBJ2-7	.	TGCAGCGTTGAGGACAGGGGATACGAGCAGTACTTC	CSVEDRGYEQYF
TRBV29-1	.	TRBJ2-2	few	TGCAGCGTTTTAGAGGGGTCCCGTATCGGGGAGCTGTTTTTT	CSVLEGSRIGELFF
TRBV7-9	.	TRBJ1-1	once	TGTGCCAGTAGCTCGACCGAGAACACTGAAGCTTTCTTT	CASSSTENTEAFF
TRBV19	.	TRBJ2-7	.	TGTGCCAGTACCCCAGGGGATTCCTACGAGCAGTACTTC	CASTPGDSYEQYF
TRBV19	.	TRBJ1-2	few	TGTGCCAGTAGTATTATTACCGGGTACTATGGCTACACCTTC	CASSIITGYYGYTF
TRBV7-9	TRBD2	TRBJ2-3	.	TGTGCCAGCAGCTTAACGGGAGGGCCCGATACGCAGTATTTT	CASSLTGGPDTQYF
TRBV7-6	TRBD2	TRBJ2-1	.	TGTGCCAGCAGCTTAGAGGTAGCGGGGGTCGATTACAATGAGCAGTTCTTC	CASSLEVAGVDYNEQFF
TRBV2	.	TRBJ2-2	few	TGTGCCAGCAGACCCGACAGGATGAACACCGGGGAGCTGTTTTTT	CASRPDRMNTGELFF
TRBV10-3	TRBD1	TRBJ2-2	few	TGTGCCACACAAGACAGGGGAGACACCGGGGAGCTGTTTTTT	CATQDRGDTGELFF
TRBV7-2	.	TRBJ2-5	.	TGTGCCAGCAGCTTCCAGGCGGGGCTACAAGAGACCCAGTACTTC	CASSFQAGLQETQYF